Listed here are 12 T cell receptor beta chains from one sample, sequenced in a study of control samples from healthy donors and cancer patients. The table came from immunoSEQ multiplex PCR; TCRdb's copy has only in-frame clones and leaves some out. The table shows 70,000 or so clones, with more than 80% occurring only once. Sequenced: blood. These TCRs come from a man in his fifties or sixties in good health.

This clone has a single count. The chain carries TRBV5-1 and TRBJ1-6; D may be TRBD1 (5 bases). V was trimmed by 0 bases and J by 7 bases, leaving 14 bases between them. Germline V gene lookup returns CDR1 SGHRS and CDR2 YFSETQ. The CDR3 runs to 16 residues. This chain's CDR3 is CASSLAGGVENSPLHF. CDR3 coding DNA: TGCGCCAGCAGCTTGGCCGGGGGAGTGGAGAATTCACCCCTCCACTTT.

V is TRBV7-2 and J is TRBJ1-2; D gene unclear. Deletions cut 1 base from V and 10 bases from J, with 19 bases between. Germline CDR1 and CDR2: SGHTA and FQGNSA. This CDR3 spans 15 amino acids. CDR3 sequence: CASSLGSVEGSVYTF. Written as DNA, the CDR3 is TGTGCCAGCAGCTTAGGGTCTGTGGAAGGGAGCGTCTACACCTTC.

The CDR3 nucleotides are TGTGCCAGCAGCCAAGTCCTACCGGGGTATACGCAGTATTTT. It encodes CASSQVLPGYTQYF. The chain uses TRBV3-1 (or the pseudogene TRBV3-2) and TRBJ2-3, with D possibly matching TRBD2 (5 bases). The CDR3 length is 14 residues. Trimming shortened V by 1 base and J by 7 bases, and 12 bases separated the two germline ends. The germline V gene encodes CDR1 LGHDT and CDR2 YNNKEL (reference sequence).

The chain has TRBV7-9 and TRBJ1-4; the D is unclear. Germline V lookup: CDR1 SEHNR, CDR2 FQNEAQ (reference sequence). CDR3 length: 15 residues. The V end was cut by 1 base, the J end by 4 bases, with 10 bases between. The CDR3 DNA reads as TGTGCCAGCAGCTTAGTTACGGGATATAATGAAAAACTGTTTTTT. Its protein product is CASSLVTGYNEKLFF.

The V call is TRBV30, the J call TRBJ2-7; no firm D call. CDR1 is GTSNPN and CDR2 is SVGIG in the germline V gene (reference sequence). Deletions cut 0 bases from V and 2 bases from J, with 11 bases between. This CDR3 has 14 amino acids. DNA of the CDR3: TGTGCCTGGAGTGTATCCAGGTTAGCCTACGAGCAGTACTTC. It encodes CAWSVSRLAYEQYF.

The chain recombines TRBV5-4 with TRBJ2-2, with D perhaps being TRBD1 or TRBD2 (5 bases each). Germline V gene lookup returns CDR1 SGHNT and CDR2 YYREEE (reference sequence). Trimming cost V 9 bases and J 0 bases, with 15 bases left between them. CDR3 size: 15 residues. The CDR3 is CAIIPGTTNTGELFF. CDR3 sequence (DNA): TGTGCCATCATACCCGGGACCACGAACACCGGGGAGCTGTTTTTT.

V and J are TRBV5-1 and TRBJ2-7; D not resolved. Trimming shortened V by 5 bases and J by 6 bases, and 15 bases separated the two germline ends. CDR3 size: 13 residues. Germline V gene lookup returns CDR1 SGHRS and CDR2 YFSETQ. DNA for the CDR3: TGCGCCAGCAGTTGGGGAAGCGTCTCCGAGCAGTACTTC. This sequence encodes CASSWGSVSEQYF.

The chain combines TRBV6-5 with TRBJ1-2; D unclear. CDR1 is MNHEY and CDR2 is SVGAGI in the germline V gene. The CDR3 spans 13 residues. V lost 7 bases to trimming and J lost 2 bases, with 11 bases between them. For the CDR3, the DNA is TGTGCCAGCATGGTCGGAACCAACTATGGCTACACCTTC. As protein: CASMVGTNYGYTF.

V is TRBV19 and J is TRBJ1-5, with TRBD1 identical over 7 bases. V shed 3 bases, J shed 0 bases, and the junction held 2 bases outside the gene matches. The CDR3 consists of 15 residues. From germline, CDR1 is LNHDA and CDR2 SQIVND (reference sequence). The chain's CDR3 is CASSIGTVSNQPQHF. Written as DNA, the CDR3 is TGTGCCAGTAGTATTGGGACAGTTAGCAATCAGCCCCAGCATTTT.

V usage is TRBV11-2 and J usage is TRBJ2-7; D gene ambiguous. V was pared by 2 bases and J by 0 bases, with 8 bases between. Germline loops: CDR1 SGHAT, CDR2 FQNNGV. The CDR3 has 14 amino acids. The CDR3 nucleotides are TGTGCCAGCAGCTTATTGGGTTACTCCTACGAGCAGTACTTC. Translated, it gives CASSLLGYSYEQYF.

This sequence joins TRBV11-3 and TRBJ1-3; D unclear. Trimming took off 1 base at V and 1 base at J, with 8 bases between the two ends. This CDR3 has 15 amino acids. Germline CDR1 reads SGHNT; CDR2 reads YENEEA. Written as DNA, the CDR3 is TGTGCCAGCAGCTTAGTGCGAGGATCTGGAAACACCATATATTTT. It translates to CASSLVRGSGNTIYF.

This chain links TRBV25-1 with TRBJ1-2; TRBD1 is a possible D gene (5 bases). Germline V lookup: CDR1 MGHDK, CDR2 SYGVNS. Trimming left V 6 bases short and J 8 bases short, with 13 bases between. This CDR3 has 12 residues. CDR3 residues: CASSEGLGGYTF. The CDR3 DNA follows: TGTGCCAGCAGCGAGGGGCTCGGAGGCTACACCTTC.